This T cell receptor (beta chain) was found in a study of technical replicates of blood from a handful of donors. Data came from immunoSEQ multiplex PCR; TCRdb stores just in-frame clones and leaves some out. Of about 86,000 clones in the sample, 96% were seen once. Sequenced: T cells isolated from PBMCs. The clonotype originates from a human donor in good health.

CDR3 amino acids: CASSLGQGRNTEAFF. The DNA for the CDR3 is TGTGCCAGCAGTCTGGGACAGGGGAGGAACACTGAAGCTTTCTTT. The chain combines TRBV25-1 with TRBJ1-1, with 10 bases fitting TRBD1. The CDR3 runs 15 residues. Unmatched junction bases numbered 4, after V lost 5 bases and J lost 1 base. Germline CDR1 and CDR2: MGHDK and SYGVNS.